Listed below are T cell receptor beta chains from one sample, sequenced in a study of CD8 T cells in ankylosing spondylitis. TCRdb reprocessed the 5' RACE reads with MiXCR, giving one entry per CDR3 protein. The sample contains about 69,000 distinct CDR3 sequences, 5.3% of which appear only once. Sequencing input: blood, either unsorted or a sorted T cell fraction (not recorded which). The receptor set was obtained from a male donor with ankylosing spondylitis or in good health (not recorded which). Each CDR3 is given without its conserved first and last residue. Clone size is given as once, few, many, or a class for an expanded clone.

len	abundance	v_gene	j_gene	CDR3aa
14	many	TRBV12-3/TRBV12-4	TRBJ2-2	ASSRGLAGGTGELF
10	many	TRBV5-1	TRBJ1-1	ASSSPIGEAF
12	many	TRBV7-2	TRBJ1-1	ASSTRQGQPEAF
13	many	TRBV20-1	TRBJ2-3	SARDAAGSTDTQY
15	many	TRBV6-2/TRBV6-3	TRBJ2-5	ASSYEERRRPQETQY
12	many	TRBV7-8	TRBJ2-7	ASSLEIMGGEQY
12	many	TRBV2	TRBJ1-3	ASSGQGSGNTIY
14	many	TRBV5-1	TRBJ1-5	ASSNREVFSNQPQH
14	many	TRBV18	TRBJ2-2	ASSPLVVGYTGELF
12	many	TRBV12-3/TRBV12-4	TRBJ1-6	ASSLWQALAPLH